This entry concerns a single T cell receptor (beta chain). This sample was taken from a study of blood T cell repertoires in COVID-19. Produced via immunoSEQ multiplex PCR; TCRdb's table is partial and in-frame only. Seen here are more than 200,000 clones, approximately 91% observed once, and the top ten hold approximately 2.6%. Germline V gives CDR1 LGHDT, CDR2 YNNKEL (reference sequence). The CDR3 contains 18 residues. V was clipped by 0 bases and J by 0 bases; unmatched bases: 7. The genes are TRBV3-1 (or the pseudogene TRBV3-2) and TRBJ2-3; 9 positions match TRBD2. The origin of this receptor is a woman aged 55 to 70 with acute or convalescent COVID-19. Material: peripheral blood. As DNA, the CDR3 is TGTGCCAGCAGCCAAGAGCGACTAGCGGAAACAAGCACAGATACGCAGTATTTT. Amino acids: CASSQERLAETSTDTQYF.